This T cell receptor (beta chain) originates from a study of PD-1 blockade in classical Hodgkin lymphoma. Each patient experienced a relapse that followed autologous stem cell transplantation, and brentuximab vedotin exposure varied. From germline, CDR1 is MDHEN and CDR2 SYDVKM. This CDR3 is built from 13 residues. Assay: immunoSEQ multiplex PCR; the TCRdb copy retains only in-frame clones and omits some. Of roughly 150,000 clones listed, around 73% are singletons. This clone was seen once. This chain connects TRBV28 to TRBJ2-5; TRBD1 might be the D (6 bases). The end of the DNA is better explained by TRBJ2-7, so the J call may be wrong. This sequence originates from a human donor with classical Hodgkin lymphoma. The sample consisted of peripheral blood mononuclear cells (PBMCs), taken before the second cycle of nivolumab. CDR3 sequence: CASRSRTVHEQYF. The CDR3 coding sequence is TGTGCCAGCAGATCACGGACAGTCCACGAGCAGTACTTC.